Listed below are T cell receptor beta chains from one sample, sequenced in a study of T-cell memory formation after mild COVID-19. Via MiXCR, TCRdb re-called the 5' RACE reads, giving one row per CDR3 protein. The sample comprises 550,000 to 700,000 distinct CDR3 sequences, roughly 17% of which are singletons, and about 7.5% rests with the top ten. Input material: PBMCs or a T cell subset sorted from them (not recorded which). These receptors came from an adult woman who had mild COVID-19 (a few samples of this study predate the infection). Cell type and time point are not known. The CDR3 runs from the conserved cysteine through the conserved F or W. A D gene is named only where the DNA matches it firmly. Rows may omit the clone size; those that give it use once, few, many or a size class.

TRBV12-3/TRBV12-4,TRBD2,TRBJ2-3,few,TGTGCCAGCAGTCCTAAGACTAGCGGGAGGGCAGATACGCAGTATTTT,CASSPKTSGRADTQYF
TRBV12-3/TRBV12-4,NA,TRBJ1-5,NA,TGTGCCAGCAGTTGGAGACAGTGGGGGCAGCCCCAGCATTTT,CASSWRQWGQPQHF
TRBV27,NA,TRBJ2-5,many,TGTGCCAGCAGTTTATGGGTCGGCCAAGAGACCCAGTACTTC,CASSLWVGQETQYF
TRBV29-1,NA,TRBJ2-2,few,TGCAGCGTTGAACAGGGGAACACCGGGGAGCTGTTTTTT,CSVEQGNTGELFF
TRBV5-6,NA,TRBJ2-5,many,TGTGCCAGCAGCCCCAAACGAAAATTATTAGGGAGGGGGGGCCAAGAGACCCAGTACTTC,CASSPKRKLLGRGGQETQYF
TRBV12-3/TRBV12-4,NA,TRBJ1-1,many,TGTGCCAGCAGTTTACCATCGGGGGGAACTGAAGCTTTCTTT,CASSLPSGGTEAFF
TRBV20-1,NA,TRBJ1-1,NA,TGCAGTGCTAGAGGTTTGTACACTGAAGCTTTCTTT,CSARGLYTEAFF
TRBV27,TRBD2,TRBJ2-7,NA,TGTGCCAGCAGTTTATCCCCAGCGGGGGTGAGTGAGCAGTACTTC,CASSLSPAGVSEQYF
TRBV4-1,TRBD1,TRBJ2-3,many,TGCGCCAGCAGCCAAGTGCCAGGCGGGACAGGGGGCGCAGATACGCAGTATTTT,CASSQVPGGTGGADTQYF
TRBV7-9,NA,TRBJ1-3,NA,TGTGCCAGCAGCTTATTTGCGTTCACTGGAAACACCATATATTTT,CASSLFAFTGNTIYF
TRBV5-1,NA,TRBJ2-7,NA,TGCGCCAGCAGCTTGGATCCGCCGATAGAGCAGTACTTC,CASSLDPPIEQYF
TRBV18,NA,TRBJ1-1,NA,TGTGCCAGCTCACCACCGGGGGGGGGCTCCAACACTGAAGCTTTCTTT,CASSPPGGGSNTEAFF
TRBV18,TRBD1,TRBJ2-5,few,TGTGCCAGCTCACGGACAGGGGATGGAGAGACCCAGTACTTC,CASSRTGDGETQYF
TRBV7-3,NA,TRBJ2-3,NA,TGTGCCAGCAGCTCTACCGGGAACACAGATACGCAGTATTTT,CASSSTGNTDTQYF
TRBV20-1,NA,TRBJ1-5,NA,TGCAGTGCCCATTATAGCAATCAGCCCCAGCATTTT,CSAHYSNQPQHF
TRBV9,NA,TRBJ2-7,few,TGTGCCAGCAGCGTAGGAGGAGGTTTCCCCGAGCAGTACTTC,CASSVGGGFPEQYF
TRBV6-5,NA,TRBJ2-1,NA,TGTGCCAGCAGCCGACTAGATCACAATGAGCAGTTCTTC,CASSRLDHNEQFF
TRBV4-2,NA,TRBJ2-2,few,TGTGCCAGCAGCCAAGAGGACACGAACACCGGGGAGCTGTTTTTT,CASSQEDTNTGELFF
TRBV3-1,NA,TRBJ2-2,few,TGTGCCAGCAGCCAAAATTTCCGGGAGCTGTTTTTT,CASSQNFRELFF
TRBV6-5,NA,TRBJ2-1,few,TGTGCCAGCAGGCGGGACGGGGCCGGTGAGCAGTTCTTC,CASRRDGAGEQFF
TRBV27,NA,TRBJ1-1,NA,TGTGCCAGCAGTCCCTCGGTGGGAACAGCTTTCTTT,CASSPSVGTAFF
TRBV11-2,NA,TRBJ2-7,few,TGTGCCAGCAGCTTAGCCGCCAGAGTTGGTTACGAGCAGTACTTC,CASSLAARVGYEQYF
TRBV7-9,TRBD2,TRBJ2-5,few,TGTGCCAGCAGTTATGGACTAGCCAGAAAAGAGACCCAGTACTTC,CASSYGLARKETQYF
TRBV24-1,TRBD2,TRBJ2-3,few,TGTGCCACCAGCGACCCAAATCTCCCGGGACTAGCGGGGACAGATACGCAGTATTTT,CATSDPNLPGLAGTDTQYF
TRBV14,NA,TRBJ2-4,few,TGTGCCAGCAGCCCGCCATTTGCGGGACACACCAAAAACATTCAGTACTTC,CASSPPFAGHTKNIQYF
TRBV2,NA,TRBJ2-5,many,TGTGCCAGCACTAAGGAGTACAAAGAGACCCAGTACTTC,CASTKEYKETQYF
TRBV4-1,NA,TRBJ2-1,few,TGCGCCAGCAGCCAGGGGCTTAACAATGAGCAGTTCTTC,CASSQGLNNEQFF
TRBV2,NA,TRBJ2-2,NA,TGTGCCAGCAGTGATCCCCCACAGGGTCCCGCGAACACCGGGGAGCTGTTTTTT,CASSDPPQGPANTGELFF
TRBV29-1,TRBD1,TRBJ1-2,NA,TGCAGCGTTGCCTCGGGACAGGGCAATGGCTACACCTTC,CSVASGQGNGYTF
TRBV11-2,NA,TRBJ2-7,few,TGTGCCAGCAGCAAGTTAGCGGACCTCTACGAGCAGTACTTC,CASSKLADLYEQYF
TRBV5-1,TRBD2,TRBJ2-1,NA,TGCGCCAGCAGCCAGCGGGGACTAGCGGGACTATACAATGAGCAGTTCTTC,CASSQRGLAGLYNEQFF
TRBV7-9,TRBD2,TRBJ2-1,NA,TGTGCCAGCTTCAGCGGGGGCTCCTACAATGAGCAGTTCTTC,CASFSGGSYNEQFF
TRBV7-9,TRBD2,TRBJ2-2,few,TGTGCCACCACCCGCCCCAGCGGGAGTCTGACCGGGGAGCTGTTTTTT,CATTRPSGSLTGELFF
TRBV7-8,NA,TRBJ1-3,NA,TGTGCCAGCAGCTTACCGCTTTTAGCTGGAGCTGGAAACACCATATATTTT,CASSLPLLAGAGNTIYF
TRBV6-6,NA,TRBJ2-1,NA,TGTGCCACCCAGGGGGGGGTTTTTTATAATGAGCAGTTCTTC,CATQGGVFYNEQFF
TRBV14,TRBD1,TRBJ2-2,NA,TGTGCCAGCAGCCCGCTGGACAGGGTAGGAACCGGGGAGCTGTTTTTT,CASSPLDRVGTGELFF
TRBV7-9,NA,TRBJ2-7,NA,TGTGCCAGCAGCTTATCAGGGGACCACGAGCAGTACTTC,CASSLSGDHEQYF